This is a list of T cell receptor beta chains from one sample in a study of blood T cell repertoires in COVID-19. Repertoires were generated with immunoSEQ multiplex PCR, while TCRdb's copy carries only in-frame clones and drops some. Of hundreds of thousands of clones listed, roughly nine tenths are singletons. Source material: peripheral blood. Every receptor here comes from a woman in her sixties who had recovered from COVID-19. Both conserved end residues are part of each CDR3. The D gene is left open where the match is weak. Rows give clone size only sometimes, using once, few, many, or a class for an expanded clone.

J gene | clone size | V gene | D gene | CDR3 DNA | CDR3 protein
TRBJ2-3 | . | TRBV28 | . | TGTGCCAGCAGTTTACGGGCAGGGTCCTTGCATACGCAGTATTTT | CASSLRAGSLHTQYF
TRBJ2-2 | . | TRBV7-2 | . | TGTGCCAGCACCCCGGGGGTGGGCACCGGGGAGCTGTTTTTT | CASTPGVGTGELFF
TRBJ2-1 | . | TRBV7-3 | . | TGTGCCAGCAGCTTACTCCCAGGGGATGAGCAGTTCTTC | CASSLLPGDEQFF
TRBJ2-2 | . | TRBV19 | . | TGTGCCAGTAGCAACCCCTCGGGGACTGCAACCGGGGAGCTGTTTTTT | CASSNPSGTATGELFF
TRBJ1-1 | . | TRBV5-1 | . | TGCGCCAGCAGCTTGGGGCAGGGGAAGAACACTGAAGCTTTCTTT | CASSLGQGKNTEAFF
TRBJ2-6 | once | TRBV15 | . | TGTGCCTCCGGTGACTCCGGGGCCAACGTCCTGACTTTC | CASGDSGANVLTF
TRBJ2-7 | . | TRBV24-1 | TRBD1 | TGTGCCACCAGTGACCCAGGGGGCGCCGACAACGAGCAGTACTTC | CATSDPGGADNEQYF
TRBJ1-4 | once | TRBV2 | . | TGTGCCAGCAGTGGAACAACCCCGGGACATCCCTGGGAAAAACTGTTTTTT | CASSGTTPGHPWEKLFF
TRBJ1-1 | . | TRBV12-3/TRBV12-4 | . | TGTGCCAGCATGTTGGGAGCGAACACTGAAGCTTTCTTT | CASMLGANTEAFF
TRBJ1-5 | . | TRBV7-2 | . | TGTGCCAGCAGCTTAGAGGGCAGGGGTTGGGATCAGCCCCAGCATTTT | CASSLEGRGWDQPQHF
TRBJ2-7 | . | TRBV15 | . | TGTGCCACCAGCAGAGATAGACGGGGCTACGAGCAGTACTTC | CATSRDRRGYEQYF
TRBJ2-5 | . | TRBV19 | TRBD2 | TGTGCCAGTAGTAGGGGACTAGGGACTAGCGAAGAGACCCAGTACTTC | CASSRGLGTSEETQYF
TRBJ1-4 | once | TRBV15 | . | TGTGCCACCCAGAGGGGGTTTAACGAAAAACTGTTTTTT | CATQRGFNEKLFF
TRBJ2-7 | . | TRBV6-5 | . | TGTGCCTCTGCGATACGAATAGGGGACTACGAGCAGTACTTC | CASAIRIGDYEQYF
TRBJ1-5 | . | TRBV7-2 | TRBD1 | TGTGCCAGCAGCTTAGGGACAGGGGGCCCCAATCAGCCCCAGCATTTT | CASSLGTGGPNQPQHF
TRBJ1-4 | . | TRBV7-2 | . | TGTGCCAGCAGCTTAGCAGGGGCCCCCCTACTGTTTTTT | CASSLAGAPLLFF